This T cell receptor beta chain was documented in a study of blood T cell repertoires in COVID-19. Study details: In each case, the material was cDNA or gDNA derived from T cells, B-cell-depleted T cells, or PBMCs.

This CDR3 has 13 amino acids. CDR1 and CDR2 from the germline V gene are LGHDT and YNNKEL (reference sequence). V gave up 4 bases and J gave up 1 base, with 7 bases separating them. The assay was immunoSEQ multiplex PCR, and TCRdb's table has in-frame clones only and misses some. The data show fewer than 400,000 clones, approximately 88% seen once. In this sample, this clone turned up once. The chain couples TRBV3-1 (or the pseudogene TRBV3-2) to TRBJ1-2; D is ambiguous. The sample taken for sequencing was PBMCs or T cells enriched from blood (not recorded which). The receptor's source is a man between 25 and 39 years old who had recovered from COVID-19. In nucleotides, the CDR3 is TGTGCCAGCAGCCCCACTAGTAACTATGGCTACACCTTC. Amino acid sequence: CASSPTSNYGYTF.